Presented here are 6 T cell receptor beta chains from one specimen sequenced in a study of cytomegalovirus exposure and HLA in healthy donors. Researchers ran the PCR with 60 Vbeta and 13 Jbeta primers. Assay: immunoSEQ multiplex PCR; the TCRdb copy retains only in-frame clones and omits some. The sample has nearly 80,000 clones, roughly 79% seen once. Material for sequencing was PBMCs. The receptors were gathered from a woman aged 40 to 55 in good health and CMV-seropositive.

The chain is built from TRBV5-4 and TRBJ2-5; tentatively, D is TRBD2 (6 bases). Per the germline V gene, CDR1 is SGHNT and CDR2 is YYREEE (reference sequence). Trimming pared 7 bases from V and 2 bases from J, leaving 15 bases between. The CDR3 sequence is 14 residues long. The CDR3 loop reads CASRGAGLQETQYF. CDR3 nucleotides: TGTGCCAGCCGGGGAGCGGGTTTACAAGAGACCCAGTACTTC.

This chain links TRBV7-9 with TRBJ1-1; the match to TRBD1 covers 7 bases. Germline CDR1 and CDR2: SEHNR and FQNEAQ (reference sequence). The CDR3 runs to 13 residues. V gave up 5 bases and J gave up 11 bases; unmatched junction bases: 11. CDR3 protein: CASSPRQGVSAFF. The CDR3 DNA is TGTGCCAGCAGCCCTAGACAGGGTGTTTCGGCTTTCTTT.

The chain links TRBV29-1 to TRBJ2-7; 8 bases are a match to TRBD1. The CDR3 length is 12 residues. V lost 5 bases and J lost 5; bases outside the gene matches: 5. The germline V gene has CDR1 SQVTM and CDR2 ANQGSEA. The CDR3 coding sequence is TGCAGCGTTAACAGGGGGAAAGACGAGCAGTACTTC. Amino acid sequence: CSVNRGKDEQYF.

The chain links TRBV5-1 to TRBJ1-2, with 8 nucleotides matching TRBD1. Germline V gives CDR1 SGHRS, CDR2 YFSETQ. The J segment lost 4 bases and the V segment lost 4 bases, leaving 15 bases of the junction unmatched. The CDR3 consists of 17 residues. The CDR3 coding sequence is TGCGCCAGCAGCGTGATACCCCCGGACAGGGTCTCCTATGGCTACACCTTC. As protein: CASSVIPPDRVSYGYTF.

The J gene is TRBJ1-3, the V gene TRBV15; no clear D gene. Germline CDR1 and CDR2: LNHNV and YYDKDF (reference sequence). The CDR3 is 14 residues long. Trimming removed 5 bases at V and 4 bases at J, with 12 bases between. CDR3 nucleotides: TGTGCCACCAGCGTAGACTCTATGGGAAACACCATATATTTT. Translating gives CATSVDSMGNTIYF.

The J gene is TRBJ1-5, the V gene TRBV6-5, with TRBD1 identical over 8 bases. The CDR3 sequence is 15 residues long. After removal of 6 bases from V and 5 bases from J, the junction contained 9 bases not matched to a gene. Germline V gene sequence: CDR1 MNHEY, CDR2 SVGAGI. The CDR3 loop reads CASRSAGTGHQPQHF. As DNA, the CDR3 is TGTGCCAGCAGATCCGCCGGGACAGGCCATCAGCCCCAGCATTTT.